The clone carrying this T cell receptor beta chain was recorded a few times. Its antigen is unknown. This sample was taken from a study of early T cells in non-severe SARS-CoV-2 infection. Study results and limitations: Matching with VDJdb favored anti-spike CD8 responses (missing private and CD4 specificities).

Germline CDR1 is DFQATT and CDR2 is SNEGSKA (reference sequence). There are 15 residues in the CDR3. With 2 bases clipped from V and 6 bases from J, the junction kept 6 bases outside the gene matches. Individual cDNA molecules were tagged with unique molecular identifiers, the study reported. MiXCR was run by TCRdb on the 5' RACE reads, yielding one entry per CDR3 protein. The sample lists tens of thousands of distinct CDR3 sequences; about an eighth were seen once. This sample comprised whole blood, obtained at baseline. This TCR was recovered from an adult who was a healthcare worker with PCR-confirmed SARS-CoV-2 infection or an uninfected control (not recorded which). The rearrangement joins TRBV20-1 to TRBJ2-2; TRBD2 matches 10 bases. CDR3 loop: CSARITSGDAGELFF. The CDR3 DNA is TGCAGTGCTAGAATTACTAGCGGGGATGCCGGGGAGCTGTTTTTT.